The clone carrying this T cell receptor (beta chain) was seen a few times. The data were taken from a study of blood T cell repertoires in COVID-19. Study-wide context: The samples span acute and convalescent COVID-19 from the United States, Italy and Spain. T cells, B-cell-depleted T cells, or PBMCs supplied cDNA or gDNA.

The CDR3 spans 15 residues. Trimming removed 5 bases from V and 5 bases from J, with 20 bases in between. Germline V gene lookup returns CDR1 SGHRS and CDR2 YFSETQ. Per the original data handling: Reference gene primer amplification yielded estimated nucleated cell counts. Sequencing was performed with immunoSEQ multiplex PCR; in TCRdb, only in-frame clones are kept and a portion is missing. V and J calls and clone size are as listed in that table; D and trimming were resolved from the DNA. This table holds approximately 240,000 clones, roughly 80% found once. The sequenced sample consisted of peripheral blood. The receptor's source is a woman aged 55-70 years with acute or convalescent COVID-19. J is TRBJ2-7 and V is TRBV5-1; D possibly corresponds to TRBD1 (8 bases). In DNA form, the CDR3 reads TGCGCCAGCAGTATAACAGGGGGGGTGGCAGACGAGCAGTACTTC. This encodes CASSITGGVADEQYF.